Each of the 28 T cell receptor beta chains below was sequenced from the same sample in a study of blood T cell repertoires in COVID-19. This table comes from immunoSEQ multiplex PCR, and its TCRdb copy is limited to in-frame clones, with some not included. In the table there are 140,000 to 150,000 clones, 80% to 90% of which are singletons. Material for sequencing was peripheral blood. The origin of the receptors is a woman aged 60-75 years with COVID-19, enrolled during active disease.

CDR3 sequence (DNA): TGTGCCAACCAACTATCCAGCGGGGGGGCCGGGGCCCCCTACGAGCAGTACTTC. It yields the protein CANQLSSGGAGAPYEQYF. This chain links TRBV2 with TRBJ2-7; 10 positions agree with TRBD2. The V and J ends lost 10 bases and 2 bases, in that order; junction bases with no gene match: 20. Germline-derived CDR1 and CDR2 are SNHLY and FYNNEI. The length of the CDR3 is 18 residues.

In this sample, this clone turned up a few times. This chain connects TRBV9 to TRBJ1-1; possibly TRBD1 for D (5 bases). The germline V and J ends were trimmed by 0 bases and 2 bases, with 8 bases remaining between them. Germline V gene data show CDR1 as SGDLS and CDR2 as YYNGEE. The CDR3 spans 14 residues. CDR3: CASSVGTLNTEAFF. In DNA form, the CDR3 reads TGTGCCAGCAGCGTAGGGACACTAAACACTGAAGCTTTCTTT. Full variable domain (remainder filled in from reference TRBV9 and TRBJ1-1): DSGVTQTPKHLITATGQRVTLRCSPRSGDLSVYWYQQSLDQGLQFLIQYYNGEERAKGNILERFSAQQFPDLHSELNLSSLELGDSALYFCASSVGTLNTEAFFGQGTRLTVV.

The J gene is TRBJ2-2, the V gene TRBV5-6; TRBD1 aligns across 8 bases. This CDR3 is built from 15 residues. Germline V gene sequence: CDR1 SGHDT, CDR2 YYEEEE. V lost 3 bases to trimming and J lost 4 bases; unmatched junction nucleotides: 5. Written as DNA, the CDR3 is TGTGCCAGCAGCTCCGGTACAGGGGGCACCGGGGAGCTGTTTTTT. Protein sequence: CASSSGTGGTGELFF.

A single count supports this clone. The chain links TRBV6-1 to TRBJ2-6; no clear D gene. CDR1 is MNHNS, CDR2 SASEGT, per germline. This CDR3 is built from 18 residues. V was shortened by 5 bases and J by 2 bases, with 19 bases between the two germline ends. Written as DNA, the CDR3 is TGTGCCAGCAGTAAAGTTGCCGGGTTGAGCGCTGGGGCCAACGTCCTGACTTTC. The encoded protein is CASSKVAGLSAGANVLTF.

The DNA for the CDR3 is TGTGCCAGCAGCCCCGGGACACGGGAAGCTTTCTTT. It codes for CASSPGTREAFF. The chain combines TRBV9 with TRBJ1-1, with a tentative D call TRBD1 (6 bases). This CDR3 is built from 12 residues. Per germline, CDR1 SGDLS and CDR2 YYNGEE. Trimming took off 4 bases at V and 8 bases at J, with 12 bases between the two ends.

The sample holds a few counts of this clone. The chain is built from TRBV6-6 and TRBJ1-5, with 7 bases that match TRBD1. Germline CDR1 reads MNHNY; CDR2 reads SVGAGI (reference sequence). Trimming cost V 2 bases and J 2 bases; bases outside gene matches: 6. This CDR3 spans 16 amino acids. The DNA for the CDR3 is TGTGCCAGCAGTTACCCGACGACAGGGCGCAATCAGCCCCAGCATTTT. Protein sequence: CASSYPTTGRNQPQHF.

V and J are TRBV15 and TRBJ1-2, with TRBD1 matching over 8 bases. The germline V gene encodes CDR1 LNHNV and CDR2 YYDKDF (reference sequence). The CDR3 has 15 amino acids. The V segment lost 5 bases and the J segment 8 bases; nucleotides outside the gene matches: 13. The CDR3 is CATSARKGQVSGYTF. Written as DNA, the CDR3 is TGTGCCACCAGCGCCCGAAAGGGACAGGTCTCGGGCTACACCTTC.

This chain connects TRBV6-5 to TRBJ2-2; perhaps TRBD2 as D (5 bases). The CDR3 is made up of 13 amino acids. CDR1 and CDR2 (germline): MNHEY, SVGAGI. The V gene lost 2 bases and the J gene lost 8 bases, with 9 bases spanning the gap. For the CDR3, the DNA is TGTGCCAGCAGTTACACCAGAGGGGGGGAGCTGTTTTTT. Residues: CASSYTRGGELFF.

The rearrangement links TRBV27 to TRBJ1-2, with TRBD1 as a possible D gene (5 bases). The germline V gene has CDR1 MNHEY and CDR2 SMNVEV (reference sequence). Trimming removed 1 base from V and 3 bases from J, with 18 bases in between. The CDR3 sequence is 17 residues long. This CDR3 is CASSLLSGANYYYGYTF. The CDR3 nucleotides are TGTGCCAGCAGTTTATTAAGCGGGGCCAACTACTACTATGGCTACACCTTC.

The rearrangement joins TRBV7-9 to TRBJ2-1, with a weak D call TRBD1 (5 bases). In germline, CDR1 is SEHNR, CDR2 FQNEAQ (reference sequence). Deletions cut 5 bases from V and 7 bases from J, with 15 bases between. This CDR3 comprises 14 residues. CDR3 sequence reads: CASSPSVKGNEQFF. In DNA, the CDR3 is TGTGCCAGCAGCCCCTCGGTAAAGGGGAATGAGCAGTTCTTC.

The V and J genes are TRBV3-1 (or the pseudogene TRBV3-2) and TRBJ2-1, with 10 bases identical to TRBD2. Trimming took 8 bases from V and 3 from J; bases not matched to a gene: 7. Germline lookup yields CDR1 LGHDT and CDR2 YNNKEL (reference sequence). The CDR3 contains 15 residues. The CDR3 region has the DNA TGTGCCAGCGGGTTAGCGGGGGGTAACTACAATGAGCAGTTCTTC. This sequence encodes CASGLAGGNYNEQFF.

The chain joins TRBV9 to TRBJ2-7; 10 bases line up with TRBD1. The CDR3 has 14 residues. The V gene end was trimmed by 4 bases and the J gene end by 4 bases; junction bases not matched to a gene: 5. Germline assignment: CDR1 SGDLS and CDR2 YYNGEE. The CDR3 loop reads CASSPRGQGYEQYF. The CDR3, as DNA: TGTGCCAGCAGCCCACGGGGACAGGGGTACGAGCAGTACTTC.

V and J are TRBV10-1 and TRBJ2-5; 8 nucleotides line up with TRBD1. Germline values: CDR1 WNHNN, CDR2 SYGVQD (reference sequence). The length of the CDR3 is 16 residues. After removal of 7 bases from V and 1 base from J, the junction contained 11 bases not matched to a gene. The CDR3 loop is CASTLSAGTGQETQYF. CDR3 bases: TGCGCCAGCACCTTGTCGGCGGGGACAGGCCAAGAGACCCAGTACTTC.

This chain links TRBV2 with TRBJ2-5; the D gene is possibly TRBD1 (7 bases). This CDR3 contains 14 residues. CDR1 is SNHLY and CDR2 is FYNNEI in the germline V gene. Between the trimmed V and J ends, which lost 7 bases and 4 bases, there was a span of 16 bases. Here the CDR3 reads CASTPQGGAETQYF. CDR3 nucleotide sequence: TGTGCCAGCACCCCCCAGGGGGGCGCAGAGACCCAGTACTTC.

The chain carries TRBV7-9 and TRBJ2-1, with TRBD1 matching over 8 bases. Unmatched junction bases numbered 6, after V lost 11 bases and J lost 6 bases. The V gene's germline CDR1 is SEHNR and CDR2 FQNEAQ (reference sequence). The CDR3 is made up of 12 amino acids. CDR3 region: CAPGGAINEQFF. The CDR3 coding sequence is TGTGCCCCAGGGGGCGCGATCAATGAGCAGTTCTTC.

This chain's CDR3 is CASSQGSDYGYTF. The CDR3 DNA reads as TGTGCCAGCAGCCAGGGGTCGGACTATGGCTACACCTTC. This chain connects TRBV9 to TRBJ1-2, with D possibly TRBD1 on 6 matching bases. Germline V lookup: CDR1 SGDLS, CDR2 YYNGEE. V was clipped by 4 bases and J by 3 bases, with 10 bases between them. This CDR3 is 13 amino acids long.

The V call is TRBV4-1, the J call TRBJ2-1, with D perhaps TRBD2 (6 bases). In germline, CDR1 is MGHRA, CDR2 YSYEKL. This CDR3 region has 15 residues. V was cut by 0 bases and J by 9 bases, with 15 bases left in between. CDR3 residues: CASSQEGIAAGEQFF. The DNA of the CDR3 is TGCGCCAGCAGCCAAGAAGGAATAGCGGCGGGTGAGCAGTTCTTC.

The chain uses TRBV4-1 and TRBJ1-2, with D unresolved. The CDR3 is 13 residues long. Germline-derived CDR1 and CDR2 are MGHRA and YSYEKL. The germline V and J ends were trimmed by 0 bases and 6 bases, with 8 bases remaining between them. For the CDR3, the DNA is TGCGCCAGCAGCCAAGATTCGGTCAATGGCTACACCTTC. It encodes CASSQDSVNGYTF.

The V call is TRBV29-1, the J call TRBJ2-7; 7 bases are shared with TRBD1. V was clipped by 4 bases and J by 8 bases; unmatched bases: 2. There are 10 residues in the CDR3. Germline assignment: CDR1 SQVTM and CDR2 ANQGSEA. The chain's CDR3 is CSVGDSKQYF. The DNA for the CDR3 is TGCAGCGTTGGGGACAGCAAGCAGTACTTC.

The chain carries TRBV18 and TRBJ1-2, with 9 nucleotides matching TRBD1. Germline-derived CDR1 and CDR2 are KGHSH and LQKENI. The CDR3 has 16 residues. V gave up 3 bases and J gave up 6 bases; unmatched junction bases: 11. CDR3 sequence: CASSPGVVQGADGYTF. CDR3 DNA sequence: TGTGCCAGCTCACCGGGTGTCGTACAGGGGGCTGATGGCTACACCTTC.

The chain couples TRBV5-1 to TRBJ1-4; D is possibly TRBD1 (6 bases). Trimming cost V 0 bases and J 7 bases, with 16 bases left between them. Germline assignment: CDR1 SGHRS and CDR2 YFSETQ. The CDR3 loop spans 16 amino acids. This chain's CDR3 is CASSLDTAQGSEKLFF. CDR3 DNA sequence: TGCGCCAGCAGCTTGGATACGGCGCAGGGGAGTGAAAAACTGTTTTTT.

This rearrangement joins TRBV7-9 to TRBJ1-2; 9 positions match TRBD1. CDR3 length: 16 amino acids. The germline gives CDR1 SEHNR, CDR2 FQNEAQ (reference sequence). Losses at the gene ends were 1 base for V and 3 bases for J; bases not matched to a gene: 6. The CDR3 coding sequence is TGTGCCAGCAGCTTAGGGGACAGGGTCAACGACTATGGCTACACCTTC. Translating it yields CASSLGDRVNDYGYTF.

This rearrangement joins TRBV5-1 to TRBJ1-2; 8 bases fit TRBD1. This CDR3 spans 16 amino acids. The junction had 15 bases not matched to a gene; V was cut back by 7 bases and J by 4 bases. In germline, CDR1 is SGHRS, CDR2 YFSETQ. The DNA for the CDR3 is TGCGCCAGCGGGCCCGATCCAGGGGGCGCGAGCTATGGCTACACCTTC. It is translated as CASGPDPGGASYGYTF.

This clone was found many times. This chain connects TRBV10-3 to TRBJ2-1; TRBD2 aligns across 9 bases. Germline loops: CDR1 ENHRY, CDR2 SYGVKD. The junction had 7 bases not matched to a gene; V was cut back by 3 bases and J by 10 bases. The CDR3 is made up of 14 amino acids. The CDR3 DNA follows: TGTGCCATCAGTGATTGGGCTAGCGGGGAAGAGCAGTTCTTC. It encodes CAISDWASGEEQFF.

V and J are TRBV2 and TRBJ2-7; D unresolved. Trimming left V 3 bases short and J 2 bases short, with 11 bases between. The CDR3 covers 14 residues. Germline assignment: CDR1 SNHLY and CDR2 FYNNEI. The CDR3, as DNA: TGTGCCAGCAGTGATTCGCGACAAACCTACGAGCAGTACTTC. It encodes CASSDSRQTYEQYF. The variable domain in full, completed from reference TRBV2 and TRBJ2-7, reads EPEVTQTPSHQVTQMGQEVILRCVPISNHLYFYWYRQILGQKVEFLVSFYNNEISEKSEIFDDQFSVERPDGSNFTLKIRSTKLEDSAMYFCASSDSRQTYEQYFGPGTRLTVT.

This clone was detected once. The rearrangement joins TRBV6-5 to TRBJ1-2, with D hard to call. Per germline, CDR1 MNHEY and CDR2 SVGAGI. CDR3 length: 13 amino acids. V shed 6 bases and J shed 1 base, with 9 bases lying between them. The CDR3 is CASSPRGNYGYTF. The CDR3, as DNA: TGTGCCAGCAGCCCCCGCGGTAACTATGGCTACACCTTC.

The V and J genes are TRBV4-2 and TRBJ2-7, with D maybe TRBD2 (5 bases). The CDR3 sequence is 16 residues long. Per germline, CDR1 LGHNA and CDR2 YNFKEQ. Trimming left V 1 base short and J 5 bases short, with 18 bases between. The CDR3, as DNA: TGTGCCAGCAGCCAAGCTCATTACGGGGAAATCGACGAGCAGTACTTC. This encodes CASSQAHYGEIDEQYF.

The rearrangement joins TRBV5-4 to TRBJ2-7, with D perhaps matching TRBD1 (6 bases). Trimming removed 2 bases at V and 1 base at J, with 10 bases between. CDR3 length: 14 amino acids. Germline V CDR1 and CDR2: SGHNT, YYREEE (reference sequence). For the CDR3, the DNA is TGTGCCAGCAGCTTTCGACAGGAGTCCTACGAGCAGTACTTC. Translated: CASSFRQESYEQYF.